A selection of T cell receptor beta chains follows, all from one sample in a study of vaccination and CD4 T cells after COVID-19. TCRdb used MiXCR to reprocess the PCR reads, holding one entry per CDR3 protein. Found here are roughly 16,000 distinct CDR3 sequences, roughly 30% of them singletons; the top ten hold around 16%. Their antigens remain unidentified. The source material was cultured CD4+ T cells from blood. These receptor sequences come from a human donor with COVID-19. Each CDR3 is given without its conserved first and last residue. A D gene is named only where the DNA matches it firmly.

TRBV4-3,TRBJ1-4,.,ASGLTVGEKLF
TRBV30,TRBJ2-7,TRBD1,AWRGRDRGYEQY
TRBV11-3,TRBJ2-5,TRBD2,ASSPGTSLSQETQY
TRBV5-4,TRBJ2-3,TRBD2,ASKKPGLGLDTQY
TRBV7-6,TRBJ2-5,.,ASSLGQVNQETQY
TRBV7-2,TRBJ2-2,.,ASSLDGLQVNGELF
TRBV6-1,TRBJ1-1,.,ASSKGQILDAF
TRBV11-3,TRBJ1-1,.,ASSLYPGKGTEAF
TRBV5-6,TRBJ2-7,.,ASGLPGVLSYEQY
TRBV28,TRBJ2-6,.,ASSLGGVPSGANVLT
TRBV6-2/TRBV6-3,TRBJ2-2,.,ASSYPGGQGWNTGELF
TRBV7-9,TRBJ1-1,.,ASSLYGDNTEAF
TRBV12-3/TRBV12-4,TRBJ2-7,.,ASSLGKGWDYEQY
TRBV11-2,TRBJ2-7,.,ASSLAGQGGEYEQY
TRBV19,TRBJ2-1,TRBD2,ASSTRGGRDEQF
TRBV19,TRBJ1-1,.,ASSMRGMNTEAF
TRBV2,TRBJ2-3,TRBD2,ASNGGALITDTQY
TRBV2,TRBJ2-5,TRBD2,ASRVGGKETQY
TRBV11-2,TRBJ1-1,.,ASSLAGLNTEAF
TRBV7-8,TRBJ1-1,.,ASSRDGYEAF
TRBV11-2,TRBJ1-5,.,ASSLASNQPQH
TRBV7-9,TRBJ1-2,.,ASSLHTSNSLGHGYT
TRBV12-3/TRBV12-4,TRBJ2-2,.,ASSLRGSPGELF
TRBV2,TRBJ1-1,.,ASSAGVRTEAF
TRBV6-4,TRBJ1-5,.,ASSDSTGPRSNQPQH
TRBV20-1,TRBJ1-5,.,SAPGDGGNQPQH
TRBV29-1,TRBJ2-3,.,SAQRGTGVDTQY
TRBV2,TRBJ2-7,.,ASGRVSPYEQY
TRBV7-2,TRBJ2-1,TRBD1,ASSGVGTGGQGEQF
TRBV3-1,TRBJ2-5,.,ASRIRPNRQETQY
TRBV7-2,TRBJ1-6,.,ASSLVLRNSPLH
TRBV7-8,TRBJ2-2,.,ASSLVYTGELF
TRBV6-1,TRBJ1-1,.,ASSPRARTEAF
TRBV5-1,TRBJ1-1,.,ASIGAGLTTEAF
TRBV20-1,TRBJ2-7,.,SAMQPTAPYEQY
TRBV6-5,TRBJ1-6,.,ASSYETRDNSPLH
TRBV10-2,TRBJ1-6,.,ASSELHSPLH
TRBV30,TRBJ1-6,TRBD1,AWRPGQGQSPLH
TRBV20-1,TRBJ2-5,TRBD2,SAVRGGAETQY
TRBV19,TRBJ2-4,.,ASKSTNLAKNIQY
TRBV2,TRBJ2-7,.,ASSDLGRLAYEQY
TRBV20-1,TRBJ1-2,.,SALTGFNYGYT
TRBV6-1,TRBJ2-3,TRBD2,ASTRTSGGAGTDTQY